The sequence of this TCR beta chain was determined in a study of blood T cells in healthy people across ages. The study's findings and limits: Measured against age, TCR beta diversity per million T cells decreased in a roughly linear manner. CMV status of donors was not determined, possibly confounding expanded clonotype changes.

Germline CDR1 SQVTM, CDR2 ANQGSEA. The CDR3 loop spans 16 amino acids. The junction had 11 bases not matched to a gene; V was cut back by 4 bases and J by 0 bases. Points on this clonotype: Its antigen is not known.

Sample-barcoded 5' priming and a J-beta primer mix drove a second PCR of about 6 to 11 cycles. One entry per CDR3 protein, called by TCRdb with MiXCR from the 5' RACE reads. Of around 800,000 distinct CDR3 sequences detected, 20% to 30% appear once; the ten largest clones hold under 3%. The same sample was also used in a study of T cells of mothers and their children. This second report adds: Three healthy Caucasian mothers, along with their six children, served as the donors.

This rearrangement joins TRBV29-1 to TRBJ1-1; 7 nucleotides align to TRBD1. The specimen was blood. The sequence derives from a boy aged 5 to 17 in good health. The CDR3 loop is CSVARDSLPLNTEAFF. CDR3 coding DNA: TGCAGCGTTGCCCGGGACAGTCTCCCTCTGAACACTGAAGCTTTCTTT.